The T cell receptor beta chain described here comes from a study of cytotoxic CD8 clonotypes in ibrutinib-treated CLL (dated by TCRdb to the early 2020s). In the study overall: In this cohort, approximately 15 patients were treatment-naive and roughly ten were relapsed/refractory, while some 18 had unmutated IGHV. Every remission and progressive disease sample was obtained while ibrutinib was still being received by the patients. Cryopreserved peripheral blood mononuclear cells were collected at three points: before therapy, at response, and at either sustained remission or disease progression. Longitudinal samples were available for 26 of the 86 trial participants. The response samples were drawn at a median of 12 months into treatment, with a range of roughly 6 to 36 months. On average, each sample had approximately 260,000 productive templates and 94,082 productive rearrangements. Partial responses were observed in approximately 24 patients and complete responses in 2; after a median follow-up of around 68 months, remission was maintained in 15 or so patients and progression was observed in about twelve.

Deletion took 6 bases off V and 0 bases off J, with a span of 12 bases between the germline ends. From cysteine to phenylalanine, the CDR3 is 14 amino acids long. Only the CDR3 DNA stays, 42 bases, in frame from base 1. The germline V gene sets CDR1 to MNHNS and CDR2 to SASEGT. For TCR beta library preparation, 1.5 to 2.5 micrograms of genomic DNA were extracted from the cryopreserved PBMCs. High-throughput TCR beta sequencing was performed on longitudinal blood samples from CLL patients receiving ibrutinib monotherapy. The patients took part in an open-label, single-center phase 2 trial of ibrutinib monotherapy. Overall results and qualifications from the work: Clonality increased at ibrutinib response, stayed stable in sustained remission, and fell back toward baseline at progression. Public clonotypes were rare and either shrank or stayed stable during treatment, and the rise in clonality at ibrutinib response reflected expansion of private clonotypes. Sampling times were not matched between patients in sustained remission and patients whose disease was progressing, and lymph node repertoires were not examined. Baseline clonality was found to be higher than that of age-matched healthy donors and was strongly correlated with circulating CD8+ T-cell counts.

The goal of deep resolution MiSeq sequencing was a depth between 1 in 1 million and 1 in 200,000 T cells, and coverage averaged 10x per clonotype. The immunoSEQ hsTCRB Kit was used to generate TCR beta libraries. Regarding the original processing steps: ImmunoSEQ Data Assistant and ImmunoSEQ Analyzer were used for data analysis, and V, D and J genes were assigned according to IMGT definitions. Clonality, which ranges from 0 to 1, was calculated by subtracting the normalized Shannon entropy of productive rearrangement frequencies from one. Only overrepresented clonotypes making up at least 0.05% of the repertoire of each patient were included in the public clonotype analysis. Thirteen age-matched healthy donor repertoires from immuneACCESS were used as controls for clonality. TCRdb's version of the immuneACCESS table is confined to in-frame rearrangements and falls short of the full clone set. An unresolved V gene accounts for under half of the shortfall where checked; the remainder is of unknown origin. V, J and clone size derive from that table, while D and trimming were established from the DNA sequence. The sample table lists about 330,000 clones, roughly two thirds of them with a count of one. The ten largest clones take up approximately 6% of the sample.

A word on this clone: Its target antigen remains unknown. Base qualities were left out, and no much larger clone turns up one base away.

The V gene is TRBV6-1 and the J gene is TRBJ2-7, with a tentative D gene TRBD2 over 5 matching bases. The receptor's source is a human donor with chronic lymphocytic leukemia. The sample in question was PBMCs, obtained after 36 months of ibrutinib treatment. The DNA sequence is given as TGTGCCAGCAGAAGGACTTCCAGCTCCTACGAGCAGTACTTC. Translation gives CASRRTSSSYEQYF.